Presented here are 13 T cell receptor beta chains from one specimen sequenced in a study of blood T cell repertoires in COVID-19. Generated by immunoSEQ multiplex PCR, the TCRdb table keeps only in-frame clones and is missing some. The sample consists of 400,000 to 500,000 clones, around nine tenths of them appearing once. Sequencing input: PBMCs or T cells enriched from blood (not recorded which). These TCRs come from a woman aged 40 to 50 who had recovered from COVID-19.

The V call is TRBV2, the J call TRBJ2-5, with a weak D call TRBD1 (5 bases). V gave up 6 bases and J gave up 0 bases, with 11 bases separating them. There are 14 residues in the CDR3. From germline, CDR1 is SNHLY and CDR2 FYNNEI. In nucleotides, the CDR3 is TGTGCCAGCAGGTTAGGGGTGTACCAAGAGACCCAGTACTTC. Translation gives CASRLGVYQETQYF.

The V call is TRBV7-2, the J call TRBJ1-3, with D unresolved. V was shortened by 3 bases and J by 4 bases, with 22 bases between the two germline ends. CDR1 SGHTA and CDR2 FQGNSA come from the germline V gene. The CDR3 extends over 18 amino acids. The CDR3 bases are TGTGCCAGCAGCTTGGTTACCAGTTCGGCAGCGCTGGGAAACACCATATATTTT. It is translated as CASSLVTSSAALGNTIYF.

Turning to this clone: This same CDR3 is encoded by further DNA sequences in the sample. J is TRBJ1-1 and V is TRBV27; 10 bases agree with TRBD1. CDR1 is MNHEY and CDR2 is SMNVEV in the germline V gene (reference sequence). The CDR3 has 15 residues. V trimming: 3 bases; J trimming: 4 bases; junction bases outside the gene matches: 5. The CDR3 loop reads CASSFGTGVGTEAFF. The CDR3 DNA is TGTGCCAGCAGTTTTGGGACAGGGGTGGGCACTGAAGCTTTCTTT.

This sequence joins TRBV4-3 and TRBJ1-5, with a weak D call TRBD1 (5 bases). V lost 4 bases and J 0 bases, leaving 10 bases between the germline ends. Germline loops: CDR1 LGHNA, CDR2 YSLEER. This CDR3 contains 15 residues. The CDR3 region is CASSPHRFSNQPQHF. In DNA form, the CDR3 reads TGCGCCAGCAGCCCACACAGGTTTAGCAATCAGCCCCAGCATTTT.

The rearrangement uses TRBV7-8 and TRBJ2-2; no reliable D call. Trimming cost V 1 base and J 5 bases, with 11 bases left between them. The CDR3 loop spans 15 amino acids. Germline CDR1 is SGHVS and CDR2 is FQNEAQ. The CDR3 protein is CASSLEWVGTGELFF. The CDR3 DNA follows: TGTGCCAGCAGCTTAGAGTGGGTCGGGACCGGGGAGCTGTTTTTT.

This rearrangement joins TRBV6-6 to TRBJ2-1, with D maybe TRBD2 (6 bases). The germline V and J ends were trimmed by 2 bases and 3 bases, with 8 bases remaining between them. Germline V gene lookup returns CDR1 MNHNY and CDR2 SVGAGI (reference sequence). The CDR3 contains 14 residues. CDR3 bases: TGTGCCAGCAGTTACAGCGGGTACTACAATGAGCAGTTCTTC. It specifies CASSYSGYYNEQFF.

This clone was found once. The chain links TRBV6-5 to TRBJ1-2; a weak D match, TRBD1 (5 bases). The V gene lost 2 bases and the J gene lost 10 bases, with 8 bases spanning the gap. The V gene's germline CDR1 is MNHEY and CDR2 SVGAGI. The CDR3 consists of 11 residues. CDR3 loop: CASSYGGDYTF. The CDR3 DNA follows: TGTGCCAGCAGTTACGGAGGGGACTACACCTTC.

This sequence joins TRBV28 and TRBJ1-3; TRBD1 might be the D (5 bases). V gave up 5 bases and J gave up 0 bases, with 17 bases separating them. The CDR3 length is 17 residues. Germline lookup yields CDR1 MDHEN and CDR2 SYDVKM. Written as DNA, the CDR3 is TGTGCCAGCAGTCCCCGTAGGGGTGAAAGCTCTGGAAACACCATATATTTT. Translation: CASSPRRGESSGNTIYF.

The CDR3 sequence is CASSPLAGTGSSGELFF. The CDR3 DNA is TGTGCCAGCTCTCCCCTAGCCGGGACAGGGAGCTCCGGGGAGCTGTTTTTT. The chain joins TRBV18 to TRBJ2-2, with TRBD1 matching over 9 bases. CDR3 size: 17 residues. In germline, CDR1 is KGHSH, CDR2 LQKENI. Trimming cost V 6 bases and J 6 bases; bases outside gene matches: 14.

The chain carries TRBV6-5 and TRBJ1-1, with D perhaps TRBD1 (6 bases). Germline loops: CDR1 MNHEY, CDR2 SVGAGI. The CDR3 has 15 amino acids. V was clipped by 5 bases and J by 2 bases, with 15 bases between them. The CDR3 spells CASSPPLGGNTEAFF. CDR3 DNA sequence: TGTGCCAGCAGTCCTCCTTTAGGGGGAAACACTGAAGCTTTCTTT.

V gene TRBV4-1 combines with J gene TRBJ1-4, with 7 bases matching TRBD1. Losses at the gene ends were 4 bases for V and 3 bases for J; bases not matched to a gene: 11. From germline, CDR1 is MGHRA and CDR2 YSYEKL. The CDR3 loop spans 17 amino acids. The CDR3 protein is CASSPRQGEVSNEKLFF. The DNA of the CDR3 is TGCGCCAGCAGCCCGCGACAGGGCGAGGTGTCTAATGAAAAACTGTTTTTT.

The V call is TRBV25-1, the J call TRBJ2-1; 10 bases agree with TRBD2. This CDR3 region has 16 residues. The germline V gene has CDR1 MGHDK and CDR2 SYGVNS. V dropped 1 base and J dropped 2; count of bases not matched to a gene: 2. The CDR3: CASSELTSGAYNEQFF. The CDR3 bases are TGTGCCAGCAGTGAATTAACTAGCGGGGCCTACAATGAGCAGTTCTTC.

This clone has just one count. The chain uses TRBV5-1 and TRBJ2-3; 7 nucleotides match TRBD1. Per germline, CDR1 SGHRS and CDR2 YFSETQ. The V gene end was trimmed by 4 bases and the J gene end by 2 bases; junction bases not matched to a gene: 7. This CDR3 comprises 15 residues. The CDR3 region has the DNA TGCGCCAGCAGCAAACTTACAGGGGCCACAGATACGCAGTATTTT. Amino acids: CASSKLTGATDTQYF.